The clone carrying this TCR beta chain was seen a few times. The record originates from a study of blood T cell repertoires in COVID-19. Profiled with immunoSEQ multiplex PCR; TCRdb holds only in-frame clones, not every one. The table shows about 26,000 clones, with under 90% occurring only once. Trimming shortened V by 5 bases and J by 4 bases, and 9 bases separated the two germline ends. This CDR3 is 12 amino acids long. Germline V gene sequence: CDR1 SGHTS, CDR2 YDEGEE. Sequencing input: peripheral blood. The V and J genes are TRBV5-8 and TRBJ1-2; D not certain. This TCR was sampled from a human donor in a cohort sampled during active COVID-19. The CDR3 DNA is TGTGCCAGCAGTAACGGGGTCTATGGCTACACCTTC. Amino acids: CASSNGVYGYTF.